This T cell receptor beta chain came from a study of cytomegalovirus exposure and HLA in healthy donors. In the case of this clone: Other DNA variants within this sample encode the same CDR3.

V lost 5 bases and J lost 7; bases outside the gene matches: 3. Germline loops: CDR1 GTSNPN, CDR2 SVGIG (reference sequence). The length of the CDR3 is 12 residues. The protocol was immunoSEQ multiplex PCR, while the TCRdb copy is restricted to in-frame clones and leaves out a portion. The table lists about 200,000 clones, about 81% of them singletons. The source material was PBMCs. The J gene is TRBJ1-5, the V gene TRBV30; 9 bases map to TRBD1. The source is a woman younger than 45 in good health and CMV-seronegative. The CDR3 bases are TGTGCCTGGGGACAGGGGTGGCAGCCCCAGCATTTT. This sequence encodes CAWGQGWQPQHF.